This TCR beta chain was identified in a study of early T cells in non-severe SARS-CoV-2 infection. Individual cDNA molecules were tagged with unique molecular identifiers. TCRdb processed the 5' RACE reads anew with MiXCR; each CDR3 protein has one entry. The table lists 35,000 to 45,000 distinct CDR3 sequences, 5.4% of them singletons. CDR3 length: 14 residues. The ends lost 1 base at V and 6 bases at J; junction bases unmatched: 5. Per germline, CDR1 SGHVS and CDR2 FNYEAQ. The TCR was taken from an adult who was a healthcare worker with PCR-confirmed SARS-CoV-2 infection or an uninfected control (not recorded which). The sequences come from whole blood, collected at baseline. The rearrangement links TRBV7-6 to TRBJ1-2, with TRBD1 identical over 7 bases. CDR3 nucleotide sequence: TGTGCCAGCAGCTTAGGACAGGGTGGAGATGGCTACACCTTC. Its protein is CASSLGQGGDGYTF.